These 2 T cell receptor beta chains were all obtained from the same sample, sequenced in a study of early T cells in non-severe SARS-CoV-2 infection. MiXCR, applied by TCRdb to the 5' RACE reads, yields one record per CDR3 protein. This repertoire shows approximately 100,000 distinct CDR3 sequences, around 16% found once; its top ten account for roughly 1.2%. Sequencing was carried out using whole blood. These receptors originate from an adult who was a healthcare worker with PCR-confirmed SARS-CoV-2 infection or an uninfected control (not recorded which).

This clonotype was seen more than once but under ten times. V is TRBV29-1 and J is TRBJ2-7; 13 bases are shared with TRBD2. V lost 7 bases, J lost 2 bases, and 5 bases stayed unmatched. The CDR3 is made up of 14 amino acids. Germline-derived CDR1 and CDR2 are SQVTM and ANQGSEA. CDR3 sequence: CSARGLAGTYEQYF. CDR3 nucleotide sequence: TGCAGCGCTCGGGGACTAGCGGGAACCTACGAGCAGTACTTC.

There are a few counts of this clonotype. The V and J genes are TRBV30 and TRBJ2-7, with 7 nucleotides matching TRBD2. CDR3 length: 13 residues. V shed 5 bases and J 6 bases; nucleotides not matched to a gene: 10. Germline V gene data show CDR1 as GTSNPN and CDR2 as SVGIG (reference sequence). CDR3 protein: CAWGTIAPSEQYF. In nucleotides, the CDR3 is TGTGCCTGGGGGACTATAGCTCCGAGCGAGCAGTACTTC.